The present T cell receptor (beta chain) was sequenced within a study of blood T cell repertoires in COVID-19. This CDR3 comprises 15 residues. V lost 5 bases, J lost 2 bases, and 15 bases lay in between. Germline V gene lookup returns CDR1 SGHVS and CDR2 FQNEAQ. Profiling relied on immunoSEQ multiplex PCR, and the TCRdb table lists in-frame clones only, not all of them. The data contain more than 90,000 clones, approximately 78% of them singletons. Sequenced: peripheral blood. This chain joins TRBV7-8 and TRBJ1-2; TRBD1 might be the D (5 bases). The sequence came from a man aged 65 to 85 with acute or convalescent COVID-19. The CDR3 is CASSLGVGQNYGYTF. The CDR3 DNA reads as TGTGCCAGCAGCCTTGGGGTGGGGCAGAACTATGGCTACACCTTC.